This T cell receptor (beta chain) was found in a study of naive and memory T cell subsets. This clonotype was detected ten times or more. A UMI-containing oligonucleotide was joined by 3' ligation to the TCR cDNA template. Four PCR rounds used nested alpha and beta constant region primers plus the SP2 primer. For blood and skin samples, reverse transcription used TCR alpha and beta constant primers. One entry per CDR3 protein results from TCRdb running MiXCR on the 5' RACE reads. The top ten hold roughly 0.8% of the sample, which has about 48,000 distinct CDR3 sequences, 4.7% seen once. This clonotype originated in a female donor in good health.

Here the CDR3 DNA reads TGTGCCAGCTCACCCGCCGGGCAGTACAATTCACCCCTCCACTTT. Amino acid sequence: CASSPAGQYNSPLHF. This chain uses TRBV18 with TRBJ1-6; D unclear. Germline CDR1 and CDR2: KGHSH and LQKENI. The V end was cut by 3 bases, the J end by 7 bases, with 13 bases between. This CDR3 is 15 amino acids long.